The next 28 T cell receptor beta chains were all read from a single sample in a study of T cell repertoires in cytomegalovirus infection. One entry per CDR3 protein results from TCRdb running MiXCR on the reads. This table has about 200,000 distinct CDR3 sequences, about a tenth appearing once. The sequenced sample was PBMCs. The receptors shown here come from a human donor in good health (CMV status not recorded). Some clones in this sample may be carry-over from other donors' samples.

This clonotype was recorded many times. The gene calls are TRBV7-8 and TRBJ1-5, with 7 nucleotides matching TRBD1. The V segment lost 2 bases and the J segment 7 bases; nucleotides outside the gene matches: 2. The CDR3 runs to 13 residues. From germline, CDR1 is SGHVS and CDR2 FQNEAQ. Here the CDR3 reads CASSLNRGQPQHF. For the CDR3, the DNA is TGTGCCAGCAGCTTAAACAGGGGACAGCCCCAGCATTTT.

In its sample, this clonotype was seen many times. This sequence joins TRBV7-2 and TRBJ2-7; 11 bases fit TRBD2. After removal of 5 bases from V and 3 bases from J, the junction contained 3 bases not matched to a gene. CDR1 SGHTA and CDR2 FQGNSA come from the germline V gene. This CDR3 has 14 amino acids. For the CDR3, the DNA is TGTGCCAGCAGCCGTAGCGGGGGGGACTACGAGCAGTACTTC. This gives the protein CASSRSGGDYEQYF.

This clonotype was counted at least ten times. The chain has TRBV4-1 and TRBJ2-7; no clear D. The CDR3 is made up of 14 amino acids. The germline V and J ends were trimmed by 0 bases and 2 bases, with 8 bases remaining between them. Per germline, CDR1 MGHRA and CDR2 YSYEKL. In DNA, the CDR3 is TGCGCCAGCAGCCAAGAGGCAGCGCCCTACGAGCAGTACTTC. Protein: CASSQEAAPYEQYF.

This clonotype came up many times. The gene calls are TRBV28 and TRBJ2-3; no reliable D call. Trimming cost V 6 bases and J 8 bases, with 18 bases left between them. The CDR3 is 14 residues long. Germline-derived CDR1 and CDR2 are MDHEN and SYDVKM. CDR3 amino acids: CASSPLRAPATQYF. The CDR3 region has the DNA TGTGCCAGCAGCCCTCTCCGGGCCCCAGCTACGCAGTATTTT. Drawing the rest from reference TRBV28 and TRBJ2-3, the complete variable domain is DVKVTQSSRYLVKRTGEKVFLECVQDMDHENMFWYRQDPGLGLRLIYFSYDVKMKEKGDIPEGYSVSREKKERFSLILESASTNQTSMYLCASSPLRAPATQYFGPGTRLTVL.

This clonotype was recorded many times. The CDR3 here is CASSTRDTLEQYF. The CDR3 DNA follows: TGTGCCAGCAGTACAAGGGACACCCTCGAGCAGTACTTC. The V and J genes are TRBV28 and TRBJ2-7, with D perhaps TRBD1 (6 bases). Trimming left V 5 bases short and J 6 bases short, with 14 bases between. This CDR3 has 13 residues. The V gene's germline CDR1 is MDHEN and CDR2 SYDVKM.

V usage is TRBV7-9 and J usage is TRBJ1-2; 8 bases agree with TRBD1. Germline values: CDR1 SEHNR, CDR2 FQNEAQ (reference sequence). The CDR3 loop spans 15 amino acids. J was trimmed by 7 bases and V by 4 bases; bases with no gene match: 11. CDR3 DNA sequence: TGTGCCAGCAGCTCCTTACAGGGGGTAGGTGGTGGCTACACCTTC. This sequence encodes CASSSLQGVGGGYTF.

This clonotype has a count of ten or more. In DNA, the CDR3 is TGTGCCAGCAGTTTTAGGCTAGGGCTAGATACGCAGTATTTT. This translates into CASSFRLGLDTQYF. The chain links TRBV28 to TRBJ2-3; unclear D gene. Trimming took 3 bases from V and 5 from J, leaving 12 bases between them. This CDR3 is built from 14 residues. The germline V gene encodes CDR1 MDHEN and CDR2 SYDVKM.

Many counts were recorded for this clonotype. J is TRBJ1-1 and V is TRBV5-4, with unresolved D. This CDR3 is built from 13 residues. V lost 5 bases and J 5 bases, leaving 13 bases between the germline ends. The germline gives CDR1 SGHNT, CDR2 YYREEE (reference sequence). CDR3 sequence: CASSSQAGTEAFF. Here the CDR3 DNA reads TGTGCCAGCAGTTCCCAGGCGGGTACTGAAGCTTTCTTT. The full variable domain, its missing parts supplied by reference TRBV5-4 and TRBJ1-1, is ETGVTQSPTHLIKTRGQQVTLRCSSQSGHNTVSWYQQALGQGPQFIFQYYREEENGRGNFPPRFSGLQFPNYSSELNVNALELDDSALYLCASSSQAGTEAFFGQGTRLTVV.

This clonotype has ten or more counts. This sequence joins TRBV19 and TRBJ2-1; tentatively, D is TRBD2 (6 bases). Trimming took 6 bases from V and 6 from J, leaving 18 bases between them. CDR1 is LNHDA and CDR2 is SQIVND in the germline V gene (reference sequence). This CDR3 is built from 15 residues. The CDR3 loop is CASRGWGDNFNEQFF. The CDR3 DNA sequence: TGTGCCAGTAGGGGGTGGGGGGATAACTTCAATGAGCAGTTCTTC.

The chain combines TRBV19 with TRBJ1-4, with TRBD1 as a possible D gene (6 bases). CDR3 length equals 15 residues. V shed 7 bases and J shed 8 bases, with 20 bases lying between them. Germline-derived CDR1 and CDR2 are LNHDA and SQIVND (reference sequence). The CDR3 here is CASTPPPGGQEKLFF. DNA for the CDR3: TGTGCCAGTACCCCCCCCCCCGGGGGCCAGGAAAAACTGTTTTTT.

This clonotype was seen ten or more times. CDR3 DNA sequence: TGTGCCAGCAGCTTTTCGTTCCCGGGAGAGACGCGGGAGCAGTTCTTC. It is translated as CASSFSFPGETREQFF. The rearrangement uses TRBV7-2 and TRBJ2-1; TRBD2 is a possible D gene (6 bases). Germline assignment: CDR1 SGHTA and CDR2 FQGNSA. The CDR3 length is 16 residues. Trimming left V 3 bases short and J 10 bases short, with 22 bases between.

As regards this clonotype: A much larger clone differs from this one at a single base, so this may be a read error. The CDR3 region has the DNA TGCAGTGCTAGAGGTGCGAGCGGGGCCAGAAATGAGCAGTTCTTC. This encodes CSARGASGARNEQFF. The chain carries TRBV20-1 and TRBJ2-1, with 7 nucleotides matching TRBD2. The germline gives CDR1 DFQATT, CDR2 SNEGSKA (reference sequence). J was trimmed by 7 bases and V by 1 base; bases with no gene match: 10. This CDR3 contains 15 residues.

This clonotype has just a few counts. This CDR3 is CASSQVGAKNIQYF. The CDR3 nucleotides are TGTGCCAGCAGCCAGGTTGGGGCCAAAAACATTCAGTACTTC. J is TRBJ2-4 and V is TRBV14; no reliable D call. The CDR3 is made up of 14 amino acids. Trimming stripped 3 bases from V and 1 base from J, with 7 bases between. Germline values: CDR1 SGHDN, CDR2 FVKESK.

This clonotype was seen at least ten times. V gene TRBV7-9 combines with J gene TRBJ1-2, with 7 bases that match TRBD1. V lost 5 bases, J lost 3 bases, and 6 bases stayed unmatched. CDR1 is SEHNR, CDR2 FQNEAQ, per germline (reference sequence). The CDR3 contains 14 residues. The CDR3 DNA reads TGTGCCAGCAGCCGACAGGGCGAGGACTATGGCTACACCTTC. It specifies CASSRQGEDYGYTF.

This clonotype was detected many times. V and J are TRBV6-5 and TRBJ2-5; 9 nucleotides match TRBD2. CDR1 is MNHEY, CDR2 SVGAGI, per germline. This CDR3 comprises 16 residues. Germline trimming cut 2 bases from V and 4 bases from J; bases unmatched to any gene: 8. CDR3 amino acids: CASSYEPGTSRETQYF. CDR3 nucleotides: TGTGCCAGCAGTTACGAGCCCGGGACTAGCAGAGAGACCCAGTACTTC.

In its sample, this clonotype was seen once. The J gene is TRBJ2-1, the V gene TRBV30; 12 bases are shared with TRBD2. The CDR3 has 17 residues. V trimming: 2 bases; J trimming: 8 bases; junction bases outside the gene matches: 13. The germline CDR1 and CDR2 sequences are GTSNPN and SVGIG (reference sequence). CDR3 sequence reads: CAWSLAGGPWLLDEQFF. The CDR3 coding sequence is TGTGCCTGGAGTCTAGCGGGAGGGCCCTGGCTTTTGGATGAGCAGTTCTTC.

The gene calls are TRBV6-5 and TRBJ1-1; no definite D call. CDR3 size: 15 residues. Trimming removed 2 bases from V and 1 base from J, with 11 bases in between. CDR1 and CDR2 from the germline V gene are MNHEY and SVGAGI. The CDR3 is CASSYRTVSNTEAFF. In nucleotides, the CDR3 is TGTGCCAGCAGTTACCGTACTGTGTCGAACACTGAAGCTTTCTTT.

This clonotype was observed at least ten times. The V gene is TRBV20-1, the J gene TRBJ1-5; TRBD1 matches at 8 bases. Germline V lookup: CDR1 DFQATT, CDR2 SNEGSKA (reference sequence). There are 15 residues in the CDR3. The V segment lost 1 base and the J segment 6 bases; nucleotides outside the gene matches: 8. CDR3: CSARALDRDFQPQHF. As DNA, the CDR3 is TGCAGTGCTAGAGCCCTGGACAGGGACTTTCAGCCCCAGCATTTT.

This clonotype was seen ten or more times. The chain joins TRBV12-5 to TRBJ1-1; 12 bases match TRBD1. CDR3 size: 15 residues. V shed 5 bases and J 2 bases; nucleotides not matched to a gene: 3. The V gene's germline CDR1 is LGHNT and CDR2 FRNRAP. DNA of the CDR3: TGTGCTAGTGGTCCGGGACAGGGGGCCAACACTGAAGCTTTCTTT. This codes for CASGPGQGANTEAFF. Filled out from reference TRBV12-5 and TRBJ1-1, the complete variable domain reads DARVTQTPRHKVTEMGQEVTMRCQPILGHNTVFWYRQTMMQGLELLAYFRNRAPLDDSGMPKDRFSAEMPDATLATLKIQPSEPRDSAVYFCASGPGQGANTEAFFGQGTRLTVV.

The chain uses TRBV18 and TRBJ2-2; D is unclear. This CDR3 has 13 amino acids. The V and J ends lost 2 bases and 3 bases respectively, with 4 bases between them. The germline V gene has CDR1 KGHSH and CDR2 LQKENI. The CDR3, as DNA: TGTGCCAGCTCACCAGCGGACACCGGGGAGCTGTTTTTT. Translated, it gives CASSPADTGELFF.

This clonotype occurred many times. The J gene is TRBJ2-5, the V gene TRBV7-6; D unresolved. Trimming stripped 4 bases from V and 2 bases from J, with 5 bases between. The CDR3 length is 12 residues. The germline gives CDR1 SGHVS, CDR2 FNYEAQ. The CDR3 DNA reads as TGTGCCAGCAGCTCTCATCAAGAGACCCAGTACTTC. Its translation: CASSSHQETQYF.

Concerning this clonotype: One junction end disagrees with the germline gene, perhaps due to a read error. The rearrangement joins TRBV5-5 to TRBJ2-3; 9 positions agree with TRBD2. This CDR3 has 16 residues. CDR1 is SGHKS, CDR2 YYEKEE, per germline (reference sequence). The CDR3 loop is CVSSLAGGRGTDTQYF. CDR3 bases: TGTGTCAGCAGCTTGGCCGGCGGGAGGGGCACAGATACGCAGTATTTT.

In its sample, this clonotype was seen many times. V gene TRBV7-6 combines with J gene TRBJ2-6; TRBD1 matches at 8 bases. V was clipped by 7 bases and J by 3 bases; unmatched bases: 14. The length of the CDR3 is 18 residues. Germline values: CDR1 SGHVS, CDR2 FNYEAQ. CDR3 loop: CASTPSDRGHGGANVLTF. CDR3 nucleotides: TGTGCCAGCACACCATCCGACAGGGGTCATGGTGGGGCCAACGTCCTGACTTTC.

This chain links TRBV30 with TRBJ1-5; a weak D match, TRBD1 (6 bases). The CDR3 contains 14 residues. V lost 0 bases and J 6 bases, leaving 12 bases between the germline ends. CDR1 and CDR2 (germline): GTSNPN, SVGIG (reference sequence). The CDR3 DNA reads as TGTGCCTGGAGTGTGGGGATACAGGGTCAGCCCCAGCATTTT. Translating it yields CAWSVGIQGQPQHF.

The rearrangement joins TRBV28 to TRBJ2-1, with TRBD2 matching 9 bases. J was trimmed by 1 base and V by 2 bases; bases with no gene match: 3. Germline loops: CDR1 MDHEN, CDR2 SYDVKM. CDR3 size: 16 residues. CDR3 loop: CASSLTSGPSYNEQFF. The CDR3, as DNA: TGTGCCAGCAGTTTAACTAGCGGGCCATCCTACAATGAGCAGTTCTTC.

This clonotype was picked up a small number of times. The V gene is TRBV11-2, the J gene TRBJ1-1; D gene uncertain. The CDR3 contains 15 residues. Germline-derived CDR1 and CDR2 are SGHAT and FQNNGV. Deletions cut 2 bases from V and 5 bases from J, with 15 bases between. CDR3 nucleotides: TGTGCCAGCAGCTTATTTTACTCGGCTGGAACTGAAGCTTTCTTT. Translated: CASSLFYSAGTEAFF.

This clonotype was counted between two and nine times. V and J are TRBV29-1 and TRBJ2-5; D possibly corresponds to TRBD1 (6 bases). In germline, CDR1 is SQVTM, CDR2 ANQGSEA. The CDR3 runs 13 residues. Deletions cut 7 bases from V and 4 bases from J, with 16 bases between. This CDR3 is CSGTIGGAETQYF. In DNA, the CDR3 is TGCAGCGGTACGATAGGGGGAGCAGAGACCCAGTACTTC.

Many counts were recorded for this clonotype. This chain connects TRBV5-6 to TRBJ2-2, with a possible D match to TRBD2 (5 bases). Trimming shortened V by 0 bases and J by 7 bases, and 10 bases separated the two germline ends. The CDR3 loop spans 14 amino acids. Germline V gives CDR1 SGHDT, CDR2 YYEEEE. CDR3 bases: TGTGCCAGCAGCTTGGGATCTCGGGACGGGGAGCTGTTTTTT. This gives the protein CASSLGSRDGELFF.